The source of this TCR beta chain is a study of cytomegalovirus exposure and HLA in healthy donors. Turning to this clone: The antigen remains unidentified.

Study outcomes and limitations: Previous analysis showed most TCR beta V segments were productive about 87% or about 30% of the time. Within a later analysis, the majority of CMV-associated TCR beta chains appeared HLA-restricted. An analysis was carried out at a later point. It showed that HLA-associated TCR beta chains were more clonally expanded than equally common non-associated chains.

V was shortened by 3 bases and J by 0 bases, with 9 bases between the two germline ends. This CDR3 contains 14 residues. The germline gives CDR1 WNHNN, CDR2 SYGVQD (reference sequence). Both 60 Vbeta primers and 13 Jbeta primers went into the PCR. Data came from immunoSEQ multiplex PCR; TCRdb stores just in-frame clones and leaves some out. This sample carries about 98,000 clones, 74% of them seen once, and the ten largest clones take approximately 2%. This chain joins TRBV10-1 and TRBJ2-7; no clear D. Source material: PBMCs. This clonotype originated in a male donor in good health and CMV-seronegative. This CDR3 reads CASSDSNSSYEQYF. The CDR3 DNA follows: TGCGCCAGCAGTGATTCTAACAGCTCCTACGAGCAGTACTTC.